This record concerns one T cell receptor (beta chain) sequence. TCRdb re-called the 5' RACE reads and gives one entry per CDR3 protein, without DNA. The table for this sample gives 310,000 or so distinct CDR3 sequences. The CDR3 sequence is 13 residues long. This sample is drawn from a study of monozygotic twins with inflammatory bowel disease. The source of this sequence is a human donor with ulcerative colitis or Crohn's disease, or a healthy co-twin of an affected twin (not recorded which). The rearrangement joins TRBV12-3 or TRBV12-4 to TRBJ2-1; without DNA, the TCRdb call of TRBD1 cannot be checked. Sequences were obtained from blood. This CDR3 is CASSLGLAGGGFF.